The 21 T cell receptor beta chains given below trace back to one sample, sequenced in a study of post-analysis software for immune sequencing data. No antigen is known for these receptors. Whole-study results and caveats: In patients, about five TRBV segments were more frequent than in controls, with TRBV5-6, TRBV5-1 and TRBV20-1 among them.

Unique molecular identifiers tagged the TCR beta cDNA libraries. MiXCR, run by TCRdb on the PCR reads, gives a single entry per CDR3 protein. Seen here are some 690,000 distinct CDR3 sequences, 59% observed once, and the top ten hold roughly 12%. The specimen was blood. These receptors were taken from a girl between 2 and 10 years old with multiple sclerosis.

This clonotype occurred many times. V and J are TRBV11-2 and TRBJ2-5; 12 bases match TRBD2. J gave up 5 bases and V 6 bases, and 7 bases lay outside the gene matches. CDR1 is SGHAT, CDR2 FQNNGV, per germline. This CDR3 comprises 15 residues. The CDR3 is CASRMTSGRIETQYF. CDR3 DNA: TGTGCCAGCAGGATGACTAGCGGGAGAATCGAGACCCAGTACTTC.

This rearrangement joins TRBV13 to TRBJ2-3, with no clear D. The CDR3 has 14 residues. V was cut by 4 bases and J by 0 bases, with 8 bases left in between. From germline, CDR1 is PRHDT and CDR2 FYEKMQ (reference sequence). The CDR3 reads CASSSSPSTDTQYF. The CDR3 bases are TGTGCCAGCAGCTCCTCGCCAAGCACAGATACGCAGTATTTT. Based on the CDR3 plus reference TRBV13 and TRBJ2-3, the full variable domain is AAGVIQSPRHLIKEKRETATLKCYPIPRHDTVYWYQQGPGQDPQFLISFYEKMQSDKGSIPDRFSAQQFSDYHSELNMSSLELGDSALYFCASSSSPSTDTQYFGPGTRLTVL.

The CDR3 loop reads CASSLSRAAGQETQYF. The CDR3 DNA is TGTGCCAGCAGCTTAAGTCGGGCAGCGGGCCAAGAGACCCAGTACTTC. The chain couples TRBV7-8 to TRBJ2-5; D is possibly TRBD2 (6 bases). This CDR3 region has 16 residues. The V gene lost 2 bases and the J gene lost 1 base, with 14 bases spanning the gap. Germline V gene sequence: CDR1 SGHVS, CDR2 FQNEAQ. The complete variable domain, with remaining parts taken from reference TRBV7-8 and TRBJ2-5, reads GAGVSQSPRYKVAKRGQDVALRCDPISGHVSLFWYQQALGQGPEFLTYFQNEAQLDKSGLPSDRFFAERPEGSVSTLKIQRTQQEDSAVYLCASSLSRAAGQETQYFGPGTRLLVL.

The chain employs TRBV5-1 and TRBJ1-2; D gene ambiguous. CDR1 is SGHRS and CDR2 is YFSETQ in the germline V gene. CDR3 length: 15 amino acids. The ends were cut back, 4 bases at V and 4 bases at J, with 17 bases in the middle. The CDR3 region is CASSLPTPGPYGYTF. The CDR3 DNA follows: TGCGCCAGCAGCCTACCAACCCCGGGTCCCTATGGCTACACCTTC.

V and J are TRBV12-3 or TRBV12-4 and TRBJ2-5; weak D call: TRBD2 (6 bases). This CDR3 spans 14 amino acids. Trimming stripped 5 bases from V and 2 bases from J, with 12 bases between. In DNA, the CDR3 is TGTGCCAGCAGTCCCTCTAGCGCTCAAGAGACCCAGTACTTC. Protein sequence: CASSPSSAQETQYF.

The chain joins TRBV18 to TRBJ2-1; perhaps TRBD1 as D (7 bases). The CDR3 is 15 residues long. Germline values: CDR1 KGHSH, CDR2 LQKENI. The V gene lost 3 bases and the J gene lost 7 bases, with 16 bases spanning the gap. The DNA for the CDR3 is TGTGCCAGCTCACCGCGACAGGGAGGCCCAAATGAGCAGTTCTTC. It is translated as CASSPRQGGPNEQFF.

The DNA for the CDR3 is TGTGCCAGCAGTTTACCCCAAGGACTAGCGGGCATCTACGAGCAGTACTTC. Translating it yields CASSLPQGLAGIYEQYF. V is TRBV28 and J is TRBJ2-4; 11 bases align to TRBD2. The DNA end lines up better with TRBJ2-7; the J call may be wrong. Germline V gives CDR1 MDHEN, CDR2 SYDVKM. This CDR3 has 17 amino acids.

The chain has TRBV6-2 or TRBV6-3 and TRBJ2-5, with no clear D. The CDR3 covers 14 residues. Germline V gene sequence: CDR1 MNHEY, CDR2 SVGEGT. V was trimmed by 2 bases and J by 5 bases, leaving 12 bases between them. The CDR3 DNA is TGTGCCAGCAGTTACCGTGGGATTGGGGAGACCCAGTACTTC. Translated, it gives CASSYRGIGETQYF.

This clonotype was seen only a few times. DNA of the CDR3: TGCGCCAGCAGCTTGGCAGGGCGCACTGAAGCTTTCTTT. This gives the protein CASSLAGRTEAFF. J is TRBJ1-1 and V is TRBV5-1, with a possible D match to TRBD1 (5 bases). With 0 bases removed from V and 4 bases from J, the gap between germline ends came to 7 bases. Germline values: CDR1 SGHRS, CDR2 YFSETQ. The CDR3 length is 13 residues.

This clonotype has just a few counts. V gene TRBV12-3 or TRBV12-4 combines with J gene TRBJ2-1, with 8 positions matching TRBD1. There are 17 residues in the CDR3. V was clipped by 7 bases and J by 3 bases; unmatched bases: 14. As DNA, the CDR3 is TGTGCCAGCACCATCGCTTCCAGGGGGCGAGGCTACAATGAGCAGTTCTTC. As protein: CASTIASRGRGYNEQFF.

CDR3 in DNA: TGCAGCGTTGACAGGACAGTGGGCTACAATGAGCAGTTCTTC. Its protein is CSVDRTVGYNEQFF. The J gene is TRBJ2-1, the V gene TRBV29-1; D is possibly TRBD1 (6 bases). The CDR3 is 14 amino acids. Trimming removed 3 bases from V and 3 bases from J, with 12 bases in between. Per the germline V gene, CDR1 is SQVTM and CDR2 is ANQGSEA.

In its sample, this clonotype was seen a few times. The genes are TRBV20-1 and TRBJ2-1; D not certain. The CDR3 has 11 residues. CDR1 and CDR2 from the germline V gene are DFQATT and SNEGSKA (reference sequence). V dropped 6 bases and J dropped 9 bases, with 12 bases sitting between them. The CDR3 sequence: CSAYLNPEQFF. In nucleotides, the CDR3 is TGCAGTGCCTACTTGAACCCTGAGCAGTTCTTC.

This chain connects TRBV20-1 to TRBJ2-3; no definite D call. The germline V and J ends were trimmed by 3 bases and 6 bases, with 13 bases remaining between them. The CDR3 extends over 13 amino acids. CDR1 is DFQATT and CDR2 is SNEGSKA in the germline V gene (reference sequence). The CDR3: CSASRLGPDTQYF. The DNA of the CDR3 is TGCAGTGCTAGTCGCCTTGGTCCGGATACGCAGTATTTT.

The chain carries TRBV12-3 or TRBV12-4 and TRBJ1-2; D is undetermined. The CDR3 has 14 amino acids. The V gene lost 6 bases and the J gene lost 2 bases, with 13 bases spanning the gap. As DNA, the CDR3 is TGTGCCAGCAGCCTGATTAACCGAAACTATGGCTACACCTTC. It is translated as CASSLINRNYGYTF.

This clonotype showed up just once. The J gene is TRBJ2-3, the V gene TRBV29-1, with a weak D call TRBD1 (5 bases). V shed 4 bases and J shed 1 base, with 9 bases lying between them. This CDR3 comprises 13 residues. Germline CDR1 SQVTM, CDR2 ANQGSEA. CDR3 nucleotides: TGCAGCGTTGTGCTGGGGCGCACAGATACGCAGTATTTT. Protein sequence: CSVVLGRTDTQYF.

This clonotype was counted a few times. The chain links TRBV5-1 to TRBJ1-1; D may be TRBD1 (5 bases). The V gene lost 4 bases and the J gene lost 4 bases, with 11 bases spanning the gap. The CDR3 runs 13 residues. Germline values: CDR1 SGHRS, CDR2 YFSETQ. The CDR3 region has the DNA TGCGCCAGCAGCGAACAGGTAACCACTGAAGCTTTCTTT. Translated: CASSEQVTTEAFF.

The chain carries TRBV20-1 and TRBJ2-3; 16 bases are a match to TRBD2. CDR1 DFQATT and CDR2 SNEGSKA come from the germline V gene (reference sequence). This CDR3 spans 18 amino acids. With V trimmed by 1 base and J by 4 bases, 8 bases remained unmatched. CDR3 amino acids: CSARGGTSGRVSADTQYF. The CDR3 region has the DNA TGCAGTGCTAGAGGGGGGACTAGCGGGAGGGTATCCGCAGATACGCAGTATTTT.

The chain joins TRBV5-5 to TRBJ2-3; TRBD1 or TRBD2 may be the D gene (5 bases each). The CDR3 is made up of 15 amino acids. Germline CDR1 reads SGHKS; CDR2 reads YYEKEE (reference sequence). V gave up 0 bases and J gave up 4 bases, with 12 bases separating them. The CDR3 coding sequence is TGTGCCAGCAGCTTGGGGGAGTCAGGGTCAGATACGCAGTATTTT. Translated: CASSLGESGSDTQYF.

V and J are TRBV7-9 and TRBJ2-1; 9 bases match TRBD2. Germline V gives CDR1 SEHNR, CDR2 FQNEAQ (reference sequence). This CDR3 comprises 16 residues. V shed 4 bases, J shed 5 bases, and the junction held 9 bases outside the gene matches. The CDR3 is CASSYLAGEGDNEQFF. CDR3 nucleotide sequence: TGTGCCAGCAGCTACTTAGCGGGAGAGGGTGACAATGAGCAGTTCTTC.

The chain has TRBV6-1 and TRBJ2-3; 7 nucleotides line up with TRBD2. The CDR3 totals 19 residues. Per germline, CDR1 MNHNS and CDR2 SASEGT. V shed 7 bases and J 4 bases; nucleotides not matched to a gene: 23. The CDR3 here is CASTLSMEASGIWADTQYF. The CDR3 coding sequence is TGTGCCAGCACACTATCAATGGAGGCTAGCGGTATTTGGGCAGATACGCAGTATTTT.

The rearrangement joins TRBV28 to TRBJ2-4, with 8 nucleotides matching TRBD1. The J call could be wrong; TRBJ2-7 is a better fit for the DNA end. From germline, CDR1 is MDHEN and CDR2 SYDVKM. The CDR3 loop spans 15 amino acids. The DNA for the CDR3 is TGTGCCAGCAGTCAATCCGGGACAGGAGTGGGCGAGCAGTACTTC. Protein: CASSQSGTGVGEQYF.